The present TCR beta chain was sequenced within a study of blood T cell repertoires in COVID-19. The overall study: Samples taken during acute and convalescent COVID-19 were collected in the United States, Italy and Spain. T cells, B-cell-depleted T cells, or PBMCs supplied cDNA or gDNA.

Per germline, CDR1 SGDLS and CDR2 YYNGEE. Trimming pared 2 bases from V and 0 bases from J, leaving 11 bases between. The CDR3 extends over 16 amino acids. How the authors handled the data: Reference gene primer amplification gave nucleated cell count estimates. Sequenced by immunoSEQ multiplex PCR; TCRdb stores in-frame clones only, minus some. V and J calls and clone size follow that table, whereas D and trimming were derived from the DNA. Of 60,000 to 85,000 clones detected, nearly 80% appear once; the ten largest clones hold about 12%. The chain is built from TRBV9 and TRBJ2-2; a weak D match, TRBD1 (6 bases). The clonotype comes from a human donor in a cohort sampled during active COVID-19. Sample: peripheral blood. CDR3 residues: CASSVTGTTNTGELFF. CDR3 coding DNA: TGTGCCAGCAGCGTTACAGGGACCACGAACACCGGGGAGCTGTTTTTT.